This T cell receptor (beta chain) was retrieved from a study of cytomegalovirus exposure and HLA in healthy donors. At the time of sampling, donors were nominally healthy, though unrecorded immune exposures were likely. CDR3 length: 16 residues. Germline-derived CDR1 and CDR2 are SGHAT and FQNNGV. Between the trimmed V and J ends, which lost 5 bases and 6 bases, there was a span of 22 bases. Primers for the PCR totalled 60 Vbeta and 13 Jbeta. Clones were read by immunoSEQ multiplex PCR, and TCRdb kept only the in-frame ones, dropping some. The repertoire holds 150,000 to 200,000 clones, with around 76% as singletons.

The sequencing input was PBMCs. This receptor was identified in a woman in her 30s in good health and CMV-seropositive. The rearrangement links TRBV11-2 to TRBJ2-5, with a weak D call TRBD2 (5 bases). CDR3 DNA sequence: TGTGCCAGCAGCCCCGACTTATTTGAGGGAACGAAGACCCAGTACTTC. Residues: CASSPDLFEGTKTQYF.